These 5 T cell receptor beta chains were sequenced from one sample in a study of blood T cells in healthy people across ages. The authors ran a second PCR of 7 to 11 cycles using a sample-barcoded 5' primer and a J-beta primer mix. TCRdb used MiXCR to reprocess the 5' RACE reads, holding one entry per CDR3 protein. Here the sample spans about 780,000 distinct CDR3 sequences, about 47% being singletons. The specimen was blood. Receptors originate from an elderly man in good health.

The chain's CDR3 is CSVEVGLVEQYF. The CDR3 DNA follows: TGCAGCGTTGAAGTTGGCCTGGTCGAGCAGTACTTC. The rearrangement uses TRBV29-1 and TRBJ2-7, with D unresolved. Trimming pared 1 base from V and 6 bases from J, leaving 10 bases between. The germline V gene has CDR1 SQVTM and CDR2 ANQGSEA. The CDR3 length is 12 residues.

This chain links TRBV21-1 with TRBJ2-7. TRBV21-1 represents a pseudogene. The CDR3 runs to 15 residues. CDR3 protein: CASSKGQGESYEQYF. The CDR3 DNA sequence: TGTGCCAGCAGCAAAGGGCAGGGAGAGTCCTACGAGCAGTACTTC.

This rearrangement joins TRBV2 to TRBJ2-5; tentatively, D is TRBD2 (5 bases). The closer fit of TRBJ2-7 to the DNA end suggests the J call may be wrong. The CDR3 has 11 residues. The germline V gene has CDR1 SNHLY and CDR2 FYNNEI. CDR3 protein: CAILRGNEQYF. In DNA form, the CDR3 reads TGTGCCATACTGAGAGGGAACGAGCAGTACTTC.

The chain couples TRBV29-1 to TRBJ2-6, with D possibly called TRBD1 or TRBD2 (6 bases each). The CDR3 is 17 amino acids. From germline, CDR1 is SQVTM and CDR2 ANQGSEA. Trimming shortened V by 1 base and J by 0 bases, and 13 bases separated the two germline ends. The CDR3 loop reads CSVEGAGDFSGANVLTF. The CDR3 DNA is TGCAGCGTTGAAGGAGCAGGGGACTTCTCTGGGGCCAACGTCCTGACTTTC.

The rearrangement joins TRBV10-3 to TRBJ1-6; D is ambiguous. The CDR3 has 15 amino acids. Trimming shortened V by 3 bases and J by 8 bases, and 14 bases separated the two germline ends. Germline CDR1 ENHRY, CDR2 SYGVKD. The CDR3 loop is CAISDPKIGDSPLHF. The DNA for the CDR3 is TGTGCCATCAGTGACCCGAAGATCGGGGATTCACCCCTCCACTTT.